Listed here are 28 T cell receptor beta chains from one sample, sequenced in a study of cytomegalovirus exposure and HLA in healthy donors. Sequenced by immunoSEQ multiplex PCR; TCRdb stores in-frame clones only, minus some. The data show about 250,000 clones, with approximately 84% seen just once and around 11% held by the top ten. The sequencing sample was made of PBMCs. The receptor set was obtained from a man in his late teens or twenties in good health and CMV-seropositive.

The chain recombines TRBV5-6 with TRBJ1-4; TRBD1 matches 8 bases. The CDR3 extends over 15 amino acids. Per germline, CDR1 SGHDT and CDR2 YYEEEE. Trimming cost V 1 base and J 8 bases; bases outside gene matches: 7. The CDR3 nucleotides are TGTGCCAGCAGCTTGATCGGGACAGGTCAAGAAAAACTGTTTTTT. It encodes CASSLIGTGQEKLFF.

As to this clone: The sample contains more than one DNA sequence encoding this CDR3. This chain connects TRBV6-5 to TRBJ1-1; perhaps TRBD1 as D (5 bases). There are 15 residues in the CDR3. Germline values: CDR1 MNHEY, CDR2 SVGAGI. The V end lost 0 bases, the J end lost 1 base, and 9 bases lay between the germline ends. CDR3 coding DNA: TGTGCCAGCAGTTACTCGAGTGGGGGGAACACTGAAGCTTTCTTT. Amino acids: CASSYSSGGNTEAFF.

This sequence joins TRBV18 and TRBJ1-2; a weak D match, TRBD1 (5 bases). The CDR3 extends over 17 amino acids. Germline values: CDR1 KGHSH, CDR2 LQKENI. Trimming removed 0 bases at V and 8 bases at J, with 22 bases between. CDR3 in amino acids: CASSPPGRARQQLGYTF. The CDR3 nucleotides are TGTGCCAGCTCACCACCGGGCAGGGCGAGGCAGCAATTAGGCTACACCTTC.

The chain recombines TRBV27 with TRBJ1-1; D ambiguous. The V gene's germline CDR1 is MNHEY and CDR2 SMNVEV (reference sequence). The CDR3 extends over 13 amino acids. Deletions cut 2 bases from V and 1 base from J, with 5 bases between. CDR3: CASSLGRNTEAFF. DNA of the CDR3: TGTGCCAGCAGTTTAGGCAGGAACACTGAAGCTTTCTTT.

The chain recombines TRBV7-3 with TRBJ2-1; 8 bases fit TRBD1. The CDR3 is 16 amino acids. The V gene end was trimmed by 0 bases and the J gene end by 6 bases; junction bases not matched to a gene: 7. Germline V lookup: CDR1 SGHTA, CDR2 FQGTGA. CDR3 protein: CASSLTPDRVVNEQFF. DNA for the CDR3: TGTGCCAGCAGCTTAACACCGGACAGGGTTGTCAATGAGCAGTTCTTC. The variable domain in full, completed from reference TRBV7-3 and TRBJ2-1, reads GAGVSQTPSNKVTEKGKYVELRCDPISGHTALYWYRQSLGQGPEFLIYFQGTGAADDSGLPNDRFFAVRPEGSVSTLKIQRTERGDSAVYLCASSLTPDRVVNEQFFGPGTRLTVL.

V usage is TRBV7-2 and J usage is TRBJ1-5, with D possibly matching TRBD1 (6 bases). The germline CDR1 and CDR2 sequences are SGHTA and FQGNSA. Trimming removed 0 bases from V and 7 bases from J, with 13 bases in between. The CDR3 spans 15 residues. CDR3 in DNA: TGTGCCAGCAGCTTAGCGCCGGGGGGCCAACAGCCCCAGCATTTT. Encoded protein: CASSLAPGGQQPQHF.

The J gene is TRBJ2-3, the V gene TRBV15; D is possibly TRBD1 (6 bases). Per germline, CDR1 LNHNV and CDR2 YYDKDF (reference sequence). Trimming took off 3 bases at V and 2 bases at J, with 12 bases between the two ends. This CDR3 contains 15 residues. This chain's CDR3 is CATSRDSGATDTQYF. The CDR3 region has the DNA TGTGCCACCAGCAGGGACAGCGGAGCCACAGATACGCAGTATTTT. Supplemented by reference TRBV15 and TRBJ2-3, the full variable domain reads DAMVIQNPRYQVTQFGKPVTLSCSQTLNHNVMYWYQQKSSQAPKLLFHYYDKDFNNEADTPDNFQSRRPNTSFCFLDIRSPGLGDTAMYLCATSRDSGATDTQYFGPGTRLTVL.

This chain uses TRBV2 with TRBJ1-4, with D unresolved. The V gene lost 4 bases and the J gene lost 3 bases, with 12 bases spanning the gap. CDR1 SNHLY and CDR2 FYNNEI come from the germline V gene. The CDR3 extends over 15 amino acids. The CDR3 protein is CASSAHPGSNEKLFF. The CDR3 bases are TGTGCCAGCAGTGCCCACCCGGGTTCTAATGAAAAACTGTTTTTT. Full variable domain (remainder filled in from reference TRBV2 and TRBJ1-4): EPEVTQTPSHQVTQMGQEVILRCVPISNHLYFYWYRQILGQKVEFLVSFYNNEISEKSEIFDDQFSVERPDGSNFTLKIRSTKLEDSAMYFCASSAHPGSNEKLFFGSGTQLSVL.

The J gene is TRBJ2-2, the V gene TRBV10-1; 11 positions agree with TRBD1. The CDR3 consists of 15 residues. Germline CDR1 and CDR2: WNHNN and SYGVQD (reference sequence). The ends lost 7 bases at V and 5 bases at J; junction bases unmatched: 6. The CDR3 reads CASIGQGALTGELFF. CDR3 DNA: TGCGCCAGCATAGGACAGGGGGCTTTGACCGGGGAGCTGTTTTTT.

The V call is TRBV6-5, the J call TRBJ2-7, with 7 bases aligning to TRBD2. V dropped 6 bases and J dropped 4; count of bases not matched to a gene: 9. Germline CDR1 MNHEY, CDR2 SVGAGI. CDR3 size: 14 residues. The CDR3 spells CASRGGSASYEQYF. For the CDR3, the DNA is TGTGCCAGCAGGGGCGGGAGCGCCTCGTACGAGCAGTACTTC.

The CDR3 here is CASSLQGYEQYF. In DNA, the CDR3 is TGTGCCAGCAGCTTACAGGGGTACGAGCAGTACTTC. The chain is built from TRBV7-2 and TRBJ2-7; D is possibly TRBD1 (6 bases). The CDR3 has 12 amino acids. Trimming pared 2 bases from V and 4 bases from J, leaving 6 bases between. Germline CDR1 and CDR2: SGHTA and FQGNSA.

The V gene is TRBV2, the J gene TRBJ2-2; no reliable D call. The CDR3 has 15 residues. V lost 2 bases, J lost 4 bases, and 11 bases lay in between. Per the germline V gene, CDR1 is SNHLY and CDR2 is FYNNEI. The CDR3: CASSEWSGVTGELFF. The DNA of the CDR3 is TGTGCCAGCAGTGAATGGAGTGGAGTCACCGGGGAGCTGTTTTTT.

The chain recombines TRBV28 with TRBJ2-7; D gene unclear. This CDR3 is 11 amino acids long. The V gene lost 2 bases and the J gene lost 6 bases, with 5 bases spanning the gap. Germline V gene lookup returns CDR1 MDHEN and CDR2 SYDVKM. The chain's CDR3 is CASSLISEQYF. CDR3 nucleotides: TGTGCCAGCAGTTTAATTAGCGAGCAGTACTTC.

The chain uses TRBV6-1 and TRBJ2-7, with a tentative D call TRBD2 (6 bases). Germline assignment: CDR1 MNHNS and CDR2 SASEGT. V lost 6 bases, J lost 4 bases, and 13 bases lay in between. The CDR3 sequence is 13 residues long. The CDR3 is CASSVGGRYEQYF. CDR3 nucleotide sequence: TGTGCCAGCAGCGTCGGGGGTCGATACGAGCAGTACTTC.

V and J are TRBV19 and TRBJ2-1, with D possibly matching TRBD1 (6 bases). V was pared by 10 bases and J by 5 bases, with 15 bases between. This CDR3 region has 13 residues. Germline CDR1 LNHDA, CDR2 SQIVND (reference sequence). In DNA form, the CDR3 reads TGTGCCACCAAACGGACAGTAAACAATGAGCAGTTCTTC. Protein product: CATKRTVNNEQFF.

This chain joins TRBV18 and TRBJ2-7, with 12 bases aligning to TRBD1. Germline lookup yields CDR1 KGHSH and CDR2 LQKENI. The length of the CDR3 is 16 residues. V trimming: 4 bases; J trimming: 6 bases; junction bases outside the gene matches: 10. The CDR3 DNA follows: TGTGCCAGCTCACTATACTGGGGACAGGGGGCTGGCGAGCAGTACTTC. Translation gives CASSLYWGQGAGEQYF.

The gene calls are TRBV7-9 and TRBJ2-7; D possibly corresponds to TRBD1 (5 bases). Trimming took 6 bases from V and 0 from J, leaving 6 bases between them. CDR3 length: 12 amino acids. The germline V gene has CDR1 SEHNR and CDR2 FQNEAQ (reference sequence). CDR3 in DNA: TGTGCCAGCAGTCAGGGCTCCTACGAGCAGTACTTC. As protein: CASSQGSYEQYF.

The gene calls are TRBV7-6 and TRBJ2-3, with 10 bases matching TRBD2. The CDR3 is 15 amino acids. Germline loops: CDR1 SGHVS, CDR2 FNYEAQ. With 5 bases clipped from V and 5 bases from J, the junction kept 7 bases outside the gene matches. For the CDR3, the DNA is TGTGCCAGCAGCCCTCTAGCGGGAGCAATAGATACGCAGTATTTT. Translation: CASSPLAGAIDTQYF. Together with reference TRBV7-6 and TRBJ2-3, the CDR3 gives the full variable domain: GAGVSQSPRYKVTKRGQDVALRCDPISGHVSLYWYRQALGQGPEFLTYFNYEAQQDKSGLPNDRFSAERPEGSISTLTIQRTEQRDSAMYRCASSPLAGAIDTQYFGPGTRLTVL.

The chain employs TRBV5-1 and TRBJ2-3; D assignment may be TRBD1 or TRBD2 (6 bases each). The germline CDR1 and CDR2 sequences are SGHRS and YFSETQ. The CDR3 length is 14 residues. V shed 6 bases and J shed 1 base, with 12 bases lying between them. For the CDR3, the DNA is TGCGCCAGCAAGGGGGGCGAGGGCACAGATACGCAGTATTTT. It yields the protein CASKGGEGTDTQYF.

Worth noting for this clone: The identical CDR3 is also encoded by other nucleotide sequences in the sample. The chain has TRBV30 and TRBJ1-5; D gene unclear. The CDR3 runs 14 residues. Germline CDR1 and CDR2: GTSNPN and SVGIG (reference sequence). The V end was cut by 1 base, the J end by 0 bases, with 7 bases between. The CDR3: CAWSETSSNQPQHF. The DNA for the CDR3 is TGTGCCTGGAGTGAAACCAGTAGCAATCAGCCCCAGCATTTT. Filled out from reference TRBV30 and TRBJ1-5, the complete variable domain reads SQTIHQWPATLVQPVGSPLSLECTVEGTSNPNLYWYRQAAGRGLQLLFYSVGIGQISSEVPQNLSASRPQDRQFILSSKKLLLSDSGFYLCAWSETSSNQPQHFGDGTRLSIL.

This clone is a singleton in its sample. J is TRBJ2-2 and V is TRBV5-6, with 7 bases fitting TRBD1. The CDR3 runs to 16 residues. Trimming at V came to 3 bases and at J to 7 bases, leaving 12 bases not matched to a gene. Germline values: CDR1 SGHDT, CDR2 YYEEEE. In DNA form, the CDR3 reads TGTGCCAGCAGCTGGGGGCGGACAGGAGCTCTCGGGGAGCTGTTTTTT. Its protein is CASSWGRTGALGELFF.

This clone was observed a single time. V usage is TRBV5-4 and J usage is TRBJ1-3, with no clear D. The germline gives CDR1 SGHNT, CDR2 YYREEE (reference sequence). The V gene lost 0 bases and the J gene lost 3 bases, with 4 bases spanning the gap. The length of the CDR3 is 13 residues. The CDR3 sequence: CASSLDGGNTIYF. The CDR3 DNA reads as TGTGCCAGCAGCTTGGATGGTGGAAACACCATATATTTT.

This clone is a singleton in its sample. The genes are TRBV9 and TRBJ2-1; 8 bases align to TRBD2. Germline V gene data show CDR1 as SGDLS and CDR2 as YYNGEE. Trimming at V came to 4 bases and at J to 0 bases, leaving 6 bases not matched to a gene. This CDR3 contains 16 residues. As DNA, the CDR3 is TGTGCCAGCAGCTTCAGACTAGCGCCCTCCTACAATGAGCAGTTCTTC. Amino acid sequence: CASSFRLAPSYNEQFF.

The chain employs TRBV14 and TRBJ1-2; D possibly corresponds to TRBD1 (6 bases). Germline loops: CDR1 SGHDN, CDR2 FVKESK. The CDR3 has 14 residues. Trimming stripped 1 base from V and 2 bases from J, with 8 bases between. The CDR3 loop reads CASSQGTVNYGYTF. The CDR3 DNA reads as TGTGCCAGCAGCCAAGGGACAGTCAACTATGGCTACACCTTC.

This sequence joins TRBV5-4 and TRBJ2-5; TRBD2 might be the D (6 bases). CDR3 length: 16 residues. Germline V lookup: CDR1 SGHNT, CDR2 YYREEE (reference sequence). The V gene lost 3 bases and the J gene lost 1 base, with 16 bases spanning the gap. For the CDR3, the DNA is TGTGCCAGCAGCTGGGGAGGCGGGATTGGCCAAGAGACCCAGTACTTC. Translating gives CASSWGGGIGQETQYF.

The rearrangement joins TRBV14 to TRBJ2-3, with 8 bases aligning to TRBD2. V was pared by 4 bases and J by 1 base, with 7 bases of the junction left unmatched. The germline CDR1 and CDR2 sequences are SGHDN and FVKESK. The CDR3 length is 16 residues. CDR3 region: CASSPLAGRGTDTQYF. For the CDR3, the DNA is TGTGCCAGCAGCCCATTAGCGGGAAGAGGCACAGATACGCAGTATTTT.

The genes are TRBV19 and TRBJ1-4; tentative D call: TRBD1 (5 bases). The V end was cut by 5 bases, the J end by 6 bases, with 13 bases between. The CDR3 spans 14 residues. Germline V gene lookup returns CDR1 LNHDA and CDR2 SQIVND (reference sequence). CDR3 amino acids: CASSEPGTDEKLFF. CDR3 nucleotides: TGTGCCAGTAGTGAACCCGGGACTGATGAAAAACTGTTTTTT. The whole variable domain, filled in from reference TRBV19 and TRBJ1-4, reads DGGITQSPKYLFRKEGQNVTLSCEQNLNHDAMYWYRQDPGQGLRLIYYSQIVNDFQKGDIAEGYSVSREKKESFPLTVTSAQKNPTAFYLCASSEPGTDEKLFFGSGTQLSVL.

J is TRBJ2-2 and V is TRBV6-1, with D unclear. V lost 3 bases to trimming and J lost 6 bases, with 11 bases between them. The germline CDR1 and CDR2 sequences are MNHNS and SASEGT. This CDR3 is 14 amino acids long. The chain's CDR3 is CASSDPVAPGELFF. CDR3 DNA: TGTGCCAGCAGTGACCCGGTGGCCCCCGGGGAGCTGTTTTTT.